This TCR beta chain was retrieved from a study of blood T cell repertoires in COVID-19. Study-level information: From the United States, Italy and Spain came samples of acute and convalescent COVID-19. From T cells, B-cell-depleted T cells, or PBMCs came the material, which was cDNA or gDNA.

Original processing notes: Estimation of nucleated cell counts relied on the amplification of reference gene primers. Clones were read by immunoSEQ multiplex PCR, and TCRdb kept only the in-frame ones, dropping some. V, J and clone size are taken as reported in that table, and D and trimming were inferred from the DNA itself. Here the sample spans some 240,000 clones, 80% being singletons. The sequencing input was peripheral blood. The receptor comes from a human donor in a cohort sampled during active COVID-19.

In DNA, the CDR3 is TGTGCCAGCAAACTAGACAGGGGCGGAAACACCATATATTTT. Residues: CASKLDRGGNTIYF. The gene calls are TRBV6-6 and TRBJ1-3; TRBD1 matches 8 bases. The trim removed 7 bases at V and 4 bases at J, leaving 6 bases unmatched. CDR3 size: 14 residues. Germline V lookup: CDR1 MNHNY, CDR2 SVGAGI (reference sequence).